Each of the 26 T cell receptor beta chains below was sequenced from the same sample in a study of early T cells in non-severe SARS-CoV-2 infection. TCRdb reprocessed the 5' RACE reads with MiXCR, giving one entry per CDR3 protein. Of 55,000 to 75,000 distinct CDR3 sequences in the sample, 7.7% were seen once. The sequenced sample was whole blood. These receptors were obtained from an adult who was a healthcare worker with PCR-confirmed SARS-CoV-2 infection or an uninfected control (not recorded which).

This clonotype has ten or more counts. This sequence joins TRBV6-4 and TRBJ2-1; D remains ambiguous. Trimming cost V 2 bases and J 1 base, with 9 bases left between them. Germline V gene sequence: CDR1 MRHNA, CDR2 SNTAGT. This CDR3 is built from 15 residues. CDR3 residues: CASSDRSLSYNEQFF. The DNA of the CDR3 is TGTGCCAGCAGTGACAGGTCCCTTTCCTACAATGAGCAGTTCTTC.

This clonotype was picked up a small number of times. V and J are TRBV7-2 and TRBJ2-7, with 10 bases aligning to TRBD1. Looked up from germline, CDR1 is SGHTA and CDR2 is FQGNSA. Trimming took 5 bases from V and 9 from J; bases not matched to a gene: 7. The CDR3 loop spans 13 amino acids. The CDR3 loop reads CASSPNRDRGQYF. As DNA, the CDR3 is TGTGCCAGCAGCCCTAACCGGGACAGGGGGCAGTACTTC.

The chain has TRBV6-1 and TRBJ2-1; a possible D gene is TRBD2 (6 bases). The length of the CDR3 is 15 residues. V lost 6 bases, J lost 4 bases, and 16 bases lay in between. The V gene's germline CDR1 is MNHNS and CDR2 SASEGT. The CDR3 sequence is CASRPKTRPYNEQFF. As DNA, the CDR3 is TGTGCCAGCAGGCCCAAGACTAGGCCATACAATGAGCAGTTCTTC.

This clonotype appeared many times. V gene TRBV29-1 combines with J gene TRBJ2-2; 8 nucleotides line up with TRBD1. V was pared by 6 bases and J by 6 bases, with 9 bases of the junction left unmatched. Germline V gene lookup returns CDR1 SQVTM and CDR2 ANQGSEA. This CDR3 contains 14 residues. CDR3 in DNA: TGCAGCGTGTTCGACAGGGGTTTAGCCGGGGAGCTGTTTTTT. It encodes CSVFDRGLAGELFF.

This clonotype was observed many times. V is TRBV13 and J is TRBJ2-3; 10 nucleotides align to TRBD2. The CDR3 runs 15 residues. From germline, CDR1 is PRHDT and CDR2 FYEKMQ (reference sequence). Germline trimming cut 3 bases from V and 4 bases from J; bases unmatched to any gene: 4. The CDR3 DNA reads as TGTGCCAGCAGCTTCGGACTAGCGGCTGCAGATACGCAGTATTTT. The encoded protein is CASSFGLAAADTQYF.

This chain uses TRBV6-5 with TRBJ2-3; the match to TRBD1 covers 7 bases. CDR1 is MNHEY, CDR2 SVGAGI, per germline. This CDR3 region has 15 residues. Trimming at V came to 5 bases and at J to 2 bases, leaving 7 bases not matched to a gene. Here the CDR3 reads CASSLTGVDTDTQYF. CDR3 bases: TGTGCCAGCAGTCTTACAGGGGTGGACACAGATACGCAGTATTTT.

This rearrangement joins TRBV5-6 to TRBJ1-4, with D possibly being TRBD1 (5 bases). Germline CDR1 is SGHDT and CDR2 is YYEEEE. The CDR3 spans 15 residues. The V gene lost 0 bases and the J gene lost 8 bases, with 14 bases spanning the gap. The chain's CDR3 is CASSLDGTYGEKLFF. The DNA of the CDR3 is TGTGCCAGCAGCTTGGATGGGACCTATGGAGAAAAACTGTTTTTT. Together with reference TRBV5-6 and TRBJ1-4, the CDR3 gives the full variable domain: DAGVTQSPTHLIKTRGQQVTLRCSPKSGHDTVSWYQQALGQGPQFIFQYYEEEERQRGNFPDRFSGHQFPNYSSELNVNALLLGDSALYLCASSLDGTYGEKLFFGSGTQLSVL.

V usage is TRBV20-1 and J usage is TRBJ2-3; 7 bases align to TRBD2. CDR3 length equals 14 residues. V lost 6 bases and J lost 3; bases outside the gene matches: 9. Germline values: CDR1 DFQATT, CDR2 SNEGSKA (reference sequence). The CDR3 DNA is TGCAGTGCCCCCCCCCTAGCGGCTACAGATACGCAGTATTTT. This translates into CSAPPLAATDTQYF.

There are many counts of this clonotype. The J gene is TRBJ2-1, the V gene TRBV24-1; weak D call: TRBD2 (5 bases). V was shortened by 3 bases and J by 7 bases, with 9 bases between the two germline ends. Germline V gene sequence: CDR1 KGHDR, CDR2 SFDVKD. The CDR3 has 13 residues. In nucleotides, the CDR3 is TGTGCCACCAGTGATCCGCCGGGGAATGAGCAGTTCTTC. Its translation is CATSDPPGNEQFF.

This clonotype was counted ten times or more. The V and J genes are TRBV7-2 and TRBJ2-2; perhaps TRBD2 as D (6 bases). Germline-derived CDR1 and CDR2 are SGHTA and FQGNSA. V lost 5 bases, J lost 5 bases, and 15 bases lay in between. The CDR3 has 15 residues. For the CDR3, the DNA is TGTGCCAGCAGCCTTACCAGGACTATGACCGGGGAGCTGTTTTTT. It encodes CASSLTRTMTGELFF. Based on the CDR3 plus reference TRBV7-2 and TRBJ2-2, the full variable domain is GAGVSQSPSNKVTEKGKDVELRCDPISGHTALYWYRQSLGQGLEFLIYFQGNSAPDKSGLPSDRFSAERTGGSVSTLTIQRTQQEDSAVYLCASSLTRTMTGELFFGEGSRLTVL.

This clonotype was detected only a few times. The V gene is TRBV20-1, the J gene TRBJ1-2; the D is unclear. CDR3 length: 14 amino acids. The V and J ends lost 5 bases and 4 bases respectively, with 17 bases between them. Germline V gene lookup returns CDR1 DFQATT and CDR2 SNEGSKA (reference sequence). The CDR3 reads CSAGPGGQGYGYTF. DNA of the CDR3: TGCAGTGCTGGACCAGGAGGGCAAGGCTATGGCTACACCTTC.

The V and J genes are TRBV12-3 or TRBV12-4 and TRBJ1-5; D gene uncertain. V gave up 6 bases and J gave up 5 bases, with 5 bases separating them. The CDR3 covers 11 residues. CDR3 sequence: CASSKDQPQHF. The CDR3 coding sequence is TGTGCCAGCAGCAAAGATCAGCCCCAGCATTTT.

This clonotype was seen ten or more times. This sequence joins TRBV28 and TRBJ2-3; D unclear. The V and J ends lost 6 bases and 7 bases respectively, with 14 bases between them. The CDR3 loop spans 13 amino acids. The germline V gene encodes CDR1 MDHEN and CDR2 SYDVKM. The CDR3 DNA is TGTGCCAGCAGCTTCCCCCCCGAGAATACGCAGTATTTT. It encodes CASSFPPENTQYF.

This clonotype appeared many times. V and J are TRBV7-9 and TRBJ2-2; 7 bases map to TRBD1. The CDR3 has 16 amino acids. Per germline, CDR1 SEHNR and CDR2 FQNEAQ (reference sequence). Trimming took 5 bases from V and 2 from J; bases not matched to a gene: 8. In DNA form, the CDR3 reads TGTGCCAGCAGCCCCCGGGACAGCCGTAACACCGGGGAGCTGTTTTTT. It translates to CASSPRDSRNTGELFF.

This clonotype was detected ten times or more. V is TRBV7-7 and J is TRBJ2-2; the match to TRBD2 covers 10 bases. This CDR3 region has 15 residues. The ends lost 5 bases at V and 6 bases at J; junction bases unmatched: 6. Germline-derived CDR1 and CDR2 are SSHAT and FNYEAQ (reference sequence). The CDR3: CASSPTSGKAGELFF. The CDR3 coding sequence is TGTGCCAGCAGCCCTACTAGCGGGAAGGCCGGGGAGCTGTTTTTT.

The genes are TRBV3-1 and TRBJ2-7, with TRBD1 matching 8 bases. This CDR3 spans 14 amino acids. V was pared by 3 bases and J by 5 bases, with 6 bases of the junction left unmatched. CDR1 and CDR2 from the germline V gene are LGHDT and YNNKEL (reference sequence). The CDR3 nucleotides are TGTGCCAGCAGCCACAGACAGGGGCAAGACGAGCAGTACTTC. It is translated as CASSHRQGQDEQYF.

In this sample, this clonotype turned up a few times. This rearrangement joins TRBV28 to TRBJ2-3; a possible D gene is TRBD2 (6 bases). The CDR3 is 15 amino acids. V dropped 3 bases and J dropped 1 base, with 11 bases sitting between them. Per the germline V gene, CDR1 is MDHEN and CDR2 is SYDVKM. The CDR3 DNA follows: TGTGCCAGCAGTTTCGCGGGAACGGGCACAGATACGCAGTATTTT. Encoded protein: CASSFAGTGTDTQYF.

This clonotype showed up many times. The chain links TRBV7-2 to TRBJ2-3; 9 nucleotides match TRBD2. The CDR3 runs 17 residues. V lost 5 bases to trimming and J lost 4 bases; unmatched junction nucleotides: 13. Germline loops: CDR1 SGHTA, CDR2 FQGNSA. The CDR3 coding sequence is TGTGCCAGCAGCCTCTTATCTCGGCGGGAGGGGCCAGATACGCAGTATTTT. As protein: CASSLLSRREGPDTQYF.

This clonotype was counted only a few times. The chain's CDR3 is CASSLAGGPGANVLTF. DNA for the CDR3: TGCGCCAGCAGCCTAGCGGGAGGGCCTGGGGCCAACGTCCTGACTTTC. The chain uses TRBV5-1 and TRBJ2-6; 12 bases are a match to TRBD2. J lost 2 bases, V lost 4 bases, and 1 base had no gene match. This CDR3 region has 16 residues. Germline CDR1 is SGHRS and CDR2 is YFSETQ.

This clonotype was recorded a few times. This chain connects TRBV20-1 to TRBJ2-3; a possible D gene is TRBD2 (6 bases). The germline V gene encodes CDR1 DFQATT and CDR2 SNEGSKA (reference sequence). The V end was cut by 1 base, the J end by 5 bases, with 13 bases between. The CDR3 length is 14 residues. This chain's CDR3 is CSARVTGLKDTQYF. Here the CDR3 DNA reads TGCAGTGCTAGAGTGACGGGACTGAAAGATACGCAGTATTTT.

J is TRBJ1-4 and V is TRBV19; D is possibly TRBD1 (5 bases). Germline CDR1 LNHDA, CDR2 SQIVND (reference sequence). The CDR3 is made up of 12 amino acids. CDR3 sequence: CATGTGKEKLFF. The CDR3 region has the DNA TGTGCGACCGGGACGGGGAAAGAAAAACTGTTTTTT.

This clonotype was seen many times. The chain has TRBV20-1 and TRBJ2-7, with TRBD1 matching over 9 bases. V trimming: 5 bases; J trimming: 4 bases; junction bases outside the gene matches: 12. CDR3 size: 15 residues. Germline CDR1 DFQATT, CDR2 SNEGSKA (reference sequence). The CDR3 sequence is CSALPGTGSGYEQYF. The CDR3 coding sequence is TGCAGTGCTTTACCCGGGACAGGGTCGGGGTACGAGCAGTACTTC.

The sample holds a few counts of this clonotype. The chain has TRBV3-1 and TRBJ2-7; D is unclear. V was cut by 5 bases and J by 5 bases, with 19 bases left in between. The CDR3 extends over 15 amino acids. The V gene's germline CDR1 is LGHDT and CDR2 YNNKEL (reference sequence). The DNA for the CDR3 is TGTGCCAGCAGCGCCGCTACTACCCTTGGACACGAGCAGTACTTC. Its protein product is CASSAATTLGHEQYF.

This clonotype was counted only a few times. The chain employs TRBV19 and TRBJ2-3; perhaps D is TRBD1 or TRBD2 (5 bases each). The CDR3 spans 13 residues. V was trimmed by 3 bases and J by 5 bases, leaving 9 bases between them. From germline, CDR1 is LNHDA and CDR2 SQIVND (reference sequence). CDR3 sequence (DNA): TGTGCCAGTAGTATTCTTGGGGGAGATACGCAGTATTTT. It encodes CASSILGGDTQYF.

This clonotype was recorded at least ten times. The chain recombines TRBV10-1 with TRBJ2-3, with 16 positions matching TRBD2. Germline loops: CDR1 WNHNN, CDR2 SYGVQD (reference sequence). CDR3 size: 19 residues. The V gene end was trimmed by 5 bases and the J gene end by 5 bases; junction bases not matched to a gene: 13. The CDR3 region is CASSPGLAGGRLSVDTQYF. The DNA of the CDR3 is TGCGCCAGCAGTCCGGGACTAGCGGGAGGGCGCCTCAGCGTAGATACGCAGTATTTT.

The table lists this clonotype with many counts. The gene calls are TRBV5-4 and TRBJ2-7; the D gene could be TRBD1 or TRBD2 (5 bases each). V lost 5 bases to trimming and J lost 0 bases, with 12 bases between them. CDR3 length equals 14 residues. The germline V gene has CDR1 SGHNT and CDR2 YYREEE (reference sequence). CDR3 sequence (DNA): TGTGCCAGCAGTCGAGGGACGGACTCCTACGAGCAGTACTTC. Translated: CASSRGTDSYEQYF.